Following are 14 T cell receptor beta chains from one sample sequenced in a study of CD8 T cells in Susac syndrome. RNA, at 0.5 to 1 ug, was reverse transcribed with random hexamers. TCRdb redid the calling of the immunoSEQ multiplex PCR reads with MiXCR, one entry per CDR3 protein. The data show approximately 210,000 distinct CDR3 sequences, 94% seen once. Sequenced material: CD4+ T cells from PBMCs. The receptors here all came from a human donor with Susac syndrome.

The chain recombines TRBV10-2 with TRBJ2-3; 7 bases match TRBD2. The CDR3 loop spans 16 amino acids. The germline V gene has CDR1 WSHSY and CDR2 SAAADI. The trim removed 5 bases at V and 1 base at J, leaving 9 bases unmatched. CDR3 amino acids: CASSPFGAGGTDTQYF. DNA of the CDR3: TGCGCCAGCAGTCCCTTCGGGGCGGGGGGCACAGATACGCAGTATTTT.

This clonotype has just a few counts. The J gene is TRBJ1-1, the V gene TRBV20-1, with D possibly matching TRBD1 (5 bases). CDR1 and CDR2 from the germline V gene are DFQATT and SNEGSKA (reference sequence). The V gene lost 7 bases and the J gene lost 1 base, with 10 bases spanning the gap. This CDR3 region has 12 residues. The CDR3 here is CSVRQTNTEAFF. CDR3 bases: TGCAGTGTTCGACAGACGAACACTGAAGCTTTCTTT.

The genes are TRBV5-1 and TRBJ2-7; D tentatively reads TRBD1 or TRBD2 (5 bases each). V lost 2 bases, J lost 0 bases, and 12 bases lay in between. The CDR3 is 15 amino acids. Germline assignment: CDR1 SGHRS and CDR2 YFSETQ. CDR3 loop: CASSLTGTGSYEQYF. As DNA, the CDR3 is TGCGCCAGCAGCTTAACCGGGACGGGCTCCTACGAGCAGTACTTC.

This chain connects TRBV5-1 to TRBJ1-6; D ambiguous. The germline V gene encodes CDR1 SGHRS and CDR2 YFSETQ. The CDR3 totals 12 residues. Trimming removed 4 bases from V and 10 bases from J, with 9 bases in between. CDR3 loop: CASSPDSSPLHF. CDR3 in DNA: TGCGCCAGCAGCCCGGACTCATCACCCCTCCACTTT.

CDR3 coding DNA: TGCGCCAGCAGCCAAGATCCGGGGGGCATGGATACGCAGTATTTT. As protein: CASSQDPGGMDTQYF. V gene TRBV4-3 combines with J gene TRBJ2-3, with a weak D call TRBD2 (7 bases). V was pared by 0 bases and J by 6 bases, with 13 bases between. The CDR3 length is 15 residues. Germline lookup yields CDR1 LGHNA and CDR2 YSLEER.

The rearrangement links TRBV6-6 to TRBJ2-5; maybe TRBD2 (6 bases). CDR1 is MNHNY, CDR2 SVGAGI, per germline (reference sequence). Trimming stripped 4 bases from V and 5 bases from J, with 8 bases between. This CDR3 spans 12 amino acids. This chain's CDR3 is CASSFLAETQYF. The CDR3 coding sequence is TGTGCCAGCAGTTTCCTAGCGGAGACCCAGTACTTC.

This clonotype showed up just a few times. This rearrangement joins TRBV6-2 or TRBV6-3 to TRBJ1-5; 7 positions agree with TRBD1. The CDR3 contains 13 residues. V lost 8 bases to trimming and J lost 7 bases; unmatched junction nucleotides: 8. Germline V CDR1 and CDR2: MNHEY, SVGEGT. CDR3 nucleotide sequence: TGTGCCAGCTCAAGACAGGGCGACCAGCCCCAGCATTTT. Translated: CASSRQGDQPQHF.

The V gene is TRBV15, the J gene TRBJ1-1; D not resolved. CDR3 length: 15 residues. Germline loops: CDR1 LNHNV, CDR2 YYDKDF (reference sequence). V shed 3 bases and J shed 1 base, with 12 bases lying between them. Here the CDR3 DNA reads TGTGCCACCAGCAGGGAACTGCTGGGGAACACTGAAGCTTTCTTT. This translates into CATSRELLGNTEAFF.

The J gene is TRBJ1-2, the V gene TRBV7-9; D is possibly TRBD1 (5 bases). The CDR3 runs 15 residues. Germline lookup yields CDR1 SEHNR and CDR2 FQNEAQ (reference sequence). V was trimmed by 7 bases and J by 0 bases, leaving 15 bases between them. The CDR3 DNA is TGTGCCAGCATCATTGTGGGGGAGACTAACTATGGCTACACCTTC. Its protein product is CASIIVGETNYGYTF.

The rearrangement links TRBV7-8 to TRBJ1-2; D may be TRBD1 (5 bases). The V end lost 5 bases, the J end lost 4 bases, and 23 bases lay between the germline ends. This CDR3 comprises 17 residues. Germline V lookup: CDR1 SGHVS, CDR2 FQNEAQ. In DNA, the CDR3 is TGTGCCAGCAGCCTTGGACAACGGTTCGAACTGGGCTATGGCTACACCTTC. Encoded protein: CASSLGQRFELGYGYTF.

The chain employs TRBV6-5 and TRBJ2-7; no definite D call. V lost 8 bases and J 0 bases, leaving 11 bases between the germline ends. CDR1 MNHEY and CDR2 SVGAGI come from the germline V gene. This CDR3 is 13 amino acids long. CDR3 sequence (DNA): TGTGCCAGCGAAGGGTACAGCTCCTACGAGCAGTACTTC. It yields the protein CASEGYSSYEQYF.

This chain uses TRBV4-3 with TRBJ2-1; TRBD1 matches at 9 bases. Germline CDR1 and CDR2: LGHNA and YSLEER. There are 16 residues in the CDR3. With 0 bases clipped from V and 3 bases from J, the junction kept 3 bases outside the gene matches. The CDR3 protein is CASSQDHRGLYNEQFF. In nucleotides, the CDR3 is TGCGCCAGCAGCCAAGATCACAGGGGGCTCTACAATGAGCAGTTCTTC.

The V gene is TRBV11-2, the J gene TRBJ2-3; no clear D. In germline, CDR1 is SGHAT, CDR2 FQNNGV. The V end was cut by 2 bases, the J end by 5 bases, with 8 bases between. This CDR3 comprises 13 residues. CDR3 DNA: TGTGCCAGCAGCTTAAATCAAGGAGATACGCAGTATTTT. It is translated as CASSLNQGDTQYF.

The V gene is TRBV19, the J gene TRBJ1-5; 7 positions match TRBD1. The ends lost 7 bases at V and 0 bases at J; junction bases unmatched: 6. The CDR3 extends over 15 amino acids. The germline V gene encodes CDR1 LNHDA and CDR2 SQIVND (reference sequence). The CDR3 DNA is TGTGCCAGTATGGGGACAGATTTTAGCAATCAGCCCCAGCATTTT. This gives the protein CASMGTDFSNQPQHF.